The clone carrying this T cell receptor delta chain was observed a handful of times. Given a far larger clone just one base away, this is likely a sequencing read error. Other nucleotide sequences in the sample specify the same CDR3. TCRdb made new clone calls on the reads using CATT. Counted here are 1,500 to 2,000 delta-chain clones, 6% to 9% occurring once; the ten biggest clones make up 15% to 20%. Germline V CDR1 and CDR2: GEAIGNYY, EKD. This CDR3 has 14 amino acids. This entry belongs to a study of gamma-delta chains in newborns, infants, children. Study information: Polyclonal expansion of innate γδ T cells after birth follows microbial exposure.

The receptor was derived from a child who was a newborn, infant or young child, either healthy, febrile or measles-vaccinated (not recorded which). Sequences were obtained from blood. The V call is TRDV2, the J call TRDJ1; 8 bases match TRDD3. In nucleotides, the CDR3 is TGTGCCTGCGACAAGGGATACGGGGCCGATAAACTCATCTTT. Translation gives CACDKGYGADKLIF.